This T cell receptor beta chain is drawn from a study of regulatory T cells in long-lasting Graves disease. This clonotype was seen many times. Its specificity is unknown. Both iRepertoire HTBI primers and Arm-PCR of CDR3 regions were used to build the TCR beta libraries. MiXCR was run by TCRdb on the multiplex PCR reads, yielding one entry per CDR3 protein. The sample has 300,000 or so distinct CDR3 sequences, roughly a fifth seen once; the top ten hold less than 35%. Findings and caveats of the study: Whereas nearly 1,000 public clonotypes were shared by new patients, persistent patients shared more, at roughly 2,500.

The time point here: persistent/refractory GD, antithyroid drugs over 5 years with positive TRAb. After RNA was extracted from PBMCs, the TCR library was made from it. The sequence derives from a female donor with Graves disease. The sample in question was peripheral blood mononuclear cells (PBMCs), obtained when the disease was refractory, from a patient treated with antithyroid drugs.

CDR3 DNA sequence: TGTGCCAGCAGCACAGGGGTGCCCTATGGCTACACCTTC. Its translation: CASSTGVPYGYTF. This sequence joins TRBV28 and TRBJ1-2, with 7 positions matching TRBD1. The CDR3 runs to 13 residues. Germline CDR1 reads MDHEN; CDR2 reads SYDVKM. Losses at the gene ends were 6 bases for V and 4 bases for J; bases not matched to a gene: 5.